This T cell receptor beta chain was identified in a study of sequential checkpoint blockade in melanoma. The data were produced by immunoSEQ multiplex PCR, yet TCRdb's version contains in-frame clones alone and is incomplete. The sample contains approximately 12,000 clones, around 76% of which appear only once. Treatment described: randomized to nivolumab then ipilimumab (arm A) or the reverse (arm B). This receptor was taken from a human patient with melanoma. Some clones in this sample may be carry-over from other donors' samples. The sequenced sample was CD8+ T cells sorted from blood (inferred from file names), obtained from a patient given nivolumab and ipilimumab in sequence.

CDR3 sequence (DNA): TGTGCCAGCAGTTACCGGACAGGGGTGTTTGGCTACACCTTC. It yields the protein CASSYRTGVFGYTF. The chain is built from TRBV28 and TRBJ1-2; 9 positions agree with TRBD1. The junction had 7 bases not matched to a gene; V was cut back by 4 bases and J by 7 bases. Germline V gene sequence: CDR1 MDHEN, CDR2 SYDVKM. This CDR3 region has 14 residues.